This entry lists 2 T cell receptor beta chains sequenced from one sample in a study of cytomegalovirus exposure and HLA in healthy donors. PCR was performed using 60 Vbeta and 13 Jbeta primers. The data were produced by immunoSEQ multiplex PCR, yet TCRdb's version contains in-frame clones alone and is incomplete. The profile covers 35,000 to 45,000 clones, with 51% appearing a single time and approximately 6% taken by the ten largest. Sequenced: PBMCs. These receptors came from a man in his sixties in good health and CMV-seronegative.

A remark on this clone: Compared with germline, one end of the junction differs, possibly owing to a read error. The gene calls are TRBV13 and TRBJ1-1, with a possible D match to TRBD1 (5 bases). CDR3 length: 16 amino acids. CDR1 and CDR2 (germline): PRHDT, FYEKMQ (reference sequence). CDR3 residues: CASSVGSGRVATEAFF. CDR3 DNA sequence: TGTGCCAGCAGCGTAGGGTCCGGCAGGGTGGCGACTGAAGCTTTCTTT.

J is TRBJ2-7 and V is TRBV14; 7 nucleotides align to TRBD2. Losses at the gene ends were 4 bases for V and 7 bases for J; bases not matched to a gene: 7. The CDR3 loop spans 13 amino acids. From germline, CDR1 is SGHDN and CDR2 FVKESK. DNA for the CDR3: TGTGCCAGCAGCCGCCGACTAGCTGAGGAGCAGTACTTC. This gives the protein CASSRRLAEEQYF. The full variable domain, its missing parts supplied by reference TRBV14 and TRBJ2-7, is EAGVTQFPSHSVIEKGQTVTLRCDPISGHDNLYWYRRVMGKEIKFLLHFVKESKQDESGMPNNRFLAERTGGTYSTLKVQPAELEDSGVYFCASSRRLAEEQYFGPGTRLTVT.